Each of the 9 T cell receptor beta chains below was sequenced from the same sample in a study of T cell repertoires in cytomegalovirus infection. TCRdb used MiXCR to reprocess the reads, holding one entry per CDR3 protein. Among about 700,000 distinct CDR3 sequences listed, about 33% were seen once. No antigens are known for them. Material: cultured PBMCs, obtained from culture after CMV antigen stimulation. These receptors originate from a human donor in good health (CMV status not recorded). Some clones in this sample may be carry-over from other donors' samples.

The V gene is TRBV5-4, the J gene TRBJ2-5; 14 bases map to TRBD2. Germline CDR1 reads SGHNT; CDR2 reads YYREEE (reference sequence). CDR3 size: 18 residues. With 3 bases clipped from V and 0 bases from J, the junction kept 7 bases outside the gene matches. The CDR3 bases are TGTGCCAGCAGCTGGGGACTAGCGGGGGCCGGCTACCAAGAGACCCAGTACTTC. This codes for CASSWGLAGAGYQETQYF.

This sequence joins TRBV11-2 and TRBJ1-1; no reliable D call. The V gene lost 7 bases and the J gene lost 1 base, with 10 bases spanning the gap. Per germline, CDR1 SGHAT and CDR2 FQNNGV. The CDR3 loop spans 13 amino acids. CDR3 nucleotide sequence: TGTGCCAGCAACCTAGAGGGGAACACTGAAGCTTTCTTT. This codes for CASNLEGNTEAFF.

This chain links TRBV7-9 with TRBJ2-2; D perhaps matches TRBD2 (6 bases). The CDR3 has 19 residues. Trimming left V 5 bases short and J 4 bases short, with 26 bases between. Germline V gene lookup returns CDR1 SEHNR and CDR2 FQNEAQ (reference sequence). The CDR3 DNA reads TGTGCCAGCAGCCCTCGAAGGGCGAGCGGGCCACGGGGCACCGGGGAGCTGTTTTTT. This codes for CASSPRRASGPRGTGELFF. Based on the CDR3 plus reference TRBV7-9 and TRBJ2-2, the full variable domain is DTGVSQNPRHKITKRGQNVTFRCDPISEHNRLYWYRQTLGQGPEFLTYFQNEAQLEKSRLLSDRFSAERPKGSFSTLEIQRTEQGDSAMYLCASSPRRASGPRGTGELFFGEGSRLTVL.

This rearrangement joins TRBV29-1 to TRBJ1-4; possibly TRBD1 for D (5 bases). In germline, CDR1 is SQVTM, CDR2 ANQGSEA. Trimming stripped 3 bases from V and 7 bases from J, with 12 bases between. The CDR3 runs 13 residues. The CDR3 region has the DNA TGCAGCGTTGAGGGGCAGGGAAGTGAAAAACTGTTTTTT. It codes for CSVEGQGSEKLFF.

This clonotype has a handful of counts. CDR3 amino acids: CASSLGDRVHEQYF. CDR3 in DNA: TGTGCCAGCAGCTTAGGGGACAGGGTCCACGAGCAGTACTTC. The rearrangement uses TRBV7-9 and TRBJ2-7, with 9 positions matching TRBD1. This CDR3 has 14 amino acids. The germline V gene has CDR1 SEHNR and CDR2 FQNEAQ (reference sequence). With V trimmed by 1 base and J by 5 bases, 3 bases remained unmatched.

This chain connects TRBV4-1 to TRBJ1-1; no definite D call. Looked up from germline, CDR1 is MGHRA and CDR2 is YSYEKL. There are 13 residues in the CDR3. Trimming took off 2 bases at V and 0 bases at J, with 4 bases between the two ends. CDR3 protein: CASSQRMNTEAFF. The CDR3 nucleotides read TGCGCCAGCAGCCAAAGAATGAACACTGAAGCTTTCTTT.

The gene calls are TRBV20-1 and TRBJ2-7; no reliable D call. In germline, CDR1 is DFQATT, CDR2 SNEGSKA (reference sequence). Trimming shortened V by 3 bases and J by 6 bases, and 12 bases separated the two germline ends. The CDR3 is made up of 12 amino acids. The CDR3 spells CSARVVAGEQYF. DNA of the CDR3: TGCAGTGCTAGGGTAGTGGCCGGCGAGCAGTACTTC.

This clonotype was counted between two and nine times. This chain links TRBV19 with TRBJ2-6; 7 bases map to TRBD2. With 7 bases clipped from V and 0 bases from J, the junction kept 9 bases outside the gene matches. This CDR3 spans 17 amino acids. Germline CDR1 LNHDA, CDR2 SQIVND (reference sequence). The CDR3 sequence is CASTPRGLSSGANVLTF. The CDR3 bases are TGTGCCAGTACCCCAAGGGGACTAAGCTCTGGGGCCAACGTCCTGACTTTC.

The gene calls are TRBV5-5 and TRBJ2-7, with 10 bases fitting TRBD1. The CDR3 consists of 15 residues. V was pared by 3 bases and J by 0 bases, with 3 bases of the junction left unmatched. CDR1 SGHKS and CDR2 YYEKEE come from the germline V gene (reference sequence). The CDR3 sequence: CASSWTGGSSYEQYF. CDR3 DNA: TGTGCCAGCAGCTGGACAGGGGGAAGCTCCTACGAGCAGTACTTC. The whole variable domain, filled in from reference TRBV5-5 and TRBJ2-7, reads DAGVTQSPTHLIKTRGQQVTLRCSPISGHKSVSWYQQVLGQGPQFIFQYYEKEERGRGNFPDRFSARQFPNYSSELNVNALLLGDSALYLCASSWTGGSSYEQYFGPGTRLTVT.